This TCR beta chain was recovered during a study of cytomegalovirus exposure and HLA in healthy donors (TCRdb year 2017). Turning to the overall study: An earlier analysis of some 600 of the donors reported around 280 Gb of sequence data and 117 million unique TCR beta sequences obtained from approximately 180 million T cells. Every repertoire in the discovery cohort had been generated on one and the same sequencing platform. The number of donors typed differed by locus, with roughly 620-640 for A, B, C, DRB1 and DQB1, roughly 520 for DQA1, over 600 for DPA1, and around 460 for DPB1. The study profiled the T cell repertoires of about 720 subjects by immunosequencing and related them to cytomegalovirus serostatus. A later analysis re-examined previously published TCR beta repertoires from 500 to 700 donors and added high-resolution HLA genotyping to investigate patterns of TCR occurrence. The aim of the study was to test whether cataloging public T cell receptors could identify signatures of past pathogen exposure. Rather than using new phenotypic data, the later analysis identified candidate immune exposures from TCR beta sequences and from how often those sequences occurred across donors. To decide whether each TCR beta V gene segment behaved as functional or pseudogenic, an earlier analysis of some 600 of the donors relied on high-throughput TCR beta sequencing. Along with the roughly 670-subject first cohort, a separate validation cohort of 120 different subjects was used. Of the 350 to 450 genotyped donors, approximately 82% fell in the genetic ancestry cluster associated with self-reported Caucasian donors. Because of strong linkage in the cohort, roughly five DR-DQ haplotypes were treated as single units for association and clustering. To predict cytomegalovirus infection status, the study brought together high-throughput TCR immunosequencing, statistical association of individual TCRs with disease status, and machine learning. Donor age, sex, ethnicity and CMV serostatus were compiled together with the repertoire data. Class I and class II HLA loci were covered by the typing at four-digit resolution. An early release that covered fewer than 750 HLA-typed donors contained approximately 300 gigabases of sequencing data and about 93 million unique TCR sequences. Among some 410 genotyped donors of the cohort, an average of around 240,000 unique TCR beta nucleotide sequences were sequenced per donor, roughly 18% of them non-productive. In a later genetic analysis, genome-wide SNP genotypes for about 55% of the 666 donors were used, and that subset was treated as a discovery cohort. The full study reports these points: Assigning TCR associations to individual alleles was difficult when HLA alleles, especially DR and DQ, strongly co-occurred. Compared with equally common non-associated chains, HLA-associated TCR beta chains in a later analysis were more clonally expanded and had lower generation probabilities. Across donors, most TCR sequences were observed very rarely, whereas some public TCRs were present in many individuals. In a later analysis, around 15,000 TCR beta sequences were associated with specific HLA alleles at a false discovery rate of 0.05. Presence/absence analyses assumed roughly uniform sequencing depth across donors, an assumption that may not hold. A further reported finding was that TCR beta sequences accurately predicted the HLA-A and HLA-B alleles for most subjects in the first cohort. This cohort had only TCR beta chains sequenced, and the lack of alpha or paired-chain data limited which features could be detected. In a later analysis, most CMV-associated TCR beta chains were found to appear HLA-restricted, with HLA associations seemingly driven largely by CMV exposure. According to a later genetic analysis, donors in an Asian-associated ancestry cluster had fewer N-insertions in productive TCRs than the approximately 700-donor mean. A cluster of highly shared sequence variants was judged likely to represent a technical artifact of the sequencing pipeline. Three of the identified cytomegalovirus-associated TCR beta chains were confirmed in vitro to be specific for cytomegalovirus antigens. Because the 87-base-pair reads could not distinguish some IMGT-functional V segments, including TRBV6-2 and TRBV6-3, those segments were excluded. A later genetic analysis associated a missense DCLRE1C variant with V-gene and J-gene trimming of TCR beta chains, and an independent cohort replicated the association. The study gave a list of some 150 TCR beta chains associated with cytomegalovirus. Because HLA typing was missing for some donors at each locus, association tests included only the typed subset. Because counts were too low, roughly 16 rarely observed V segments, including chromosome 9 orphons, were excluded from the earlier analysis of several hundred of the donors. In a later analysis, the rate of TCR association differed among HLA loci, with DRB1 alleles having the most associated TCRs and HLA-C alleles having the fewest. Linkage disequilibrium might explain the correlated functional status among segregating V segments, but an unknown experimental factor could not be ruled out. CMV serostatus was the only immune exposure information available for the cohort. The classifier was reported to diagnose cytomegalovirus status with high specificity and sensitivity in both the original cohort and the validation cohort. An earlier analysis of around 500 of the donors showed that most TCR beta V segments appeared in productive rearrangements either about 87% or about 30% of the time, which broadly matched IMGT annotations. The authors suggested that the approach could potentially be generalized to other disease states and immunological phenotypes. A later analysis reported that several top co-occurrence clusters appeared linked to parvovirus B19, influenza, CMV and Epstein-Barr virus.

A note on this clone: Its antigen specificity is not known. Base qualities are not at hand, and no much larger clone is one base apart.

Trimming removed 3 bases from V and 4 bases from J, leaving 12 bases between the germline ends. There are 14 amino acids in the CDR3, from cysteine to phenylalanine inclusive. Solely the CDR3 DNA is kept, with 42 bases framed from the first base. The germline V gene (reference sequence) supplies CDR1 LNHDA and CDR2 SQIVND. The cohort consisted of 650 to 700 healthy bone marrow donors. All cohort members were sampled while nominally healthy, although unrecorded immune exposures were likely present. The donor tested CMV seronegative and was one of the 352 seronegative cohort members. Each donor provided a peripheral blood sample, and peripheral blood mononuclear cells were used for TCR beta sequencing. Genomic DNA was extracted from the blood cell samples with the Qiagen DNeasy Blood Extraction Kit. Preparation of the library involved the immunoSEQ multiplex PCR assay. For the multiplex PCR, a mixture combining 60 forward primers for TCR Vbeta segments and 13 reverse primers for TCR Jbeta segments was used. Amplification of the CDR3 region of rearranged TCR beta genes was performed with a multiplex PCR assay on genomic DNA. The Illumina HiSeq System was used to sequence the amplified TCR beta libraries as 87-base-pair reads. As for the authors' bioinformatics: A later analysis counted about 76 million unique TCR beta chains across the approximately 700 repertoires, and roughly 10 million of these chains were shared by at least two donors. Raw reads were error-corrected and collapsed into unique sequences by a nearest-neighbor algorithm in which closely related sequences were merged to remove PCR and sequencing errors. To assign V, D and J gene segments, CDR3 sequences were aligned to IMGT reference sequences. For a sequence to be retained, at least a six-nucleotide match to both a V gene segment and a J gene segment was required. Rearrangements were called productive when the CDR3 lacked stop codons and stayed in frame with V and J; all others were non-productive. Following IMGT convention, CDR3 was defined as the stretch from the second conserved V-encoded cysteine to the conserved J-encoded phenylalanine. In an earlier analysis of approximately 500 of the donors, sequences lacking an unambiguous match to a single V gene segment were excluded. In an earlier analysis of approximately 500 of the donors, a V segment was called functional when productive rearrangements were above 56.7%, and segregating when the standard deviation between donors exceeded 5%. A statistical classification framework was built for diagnosing cytomegalovirus status from the catalog of TCR beta chain sequences. V and J gene assignment, in a later analysis, came from comparing TCR nucleotide sequences with IMGT/GENE-DB human TR gene sequences. Using the TCRdist pipeline, a later analysis assigned CDR3 sequences along with most-parsimonious VDJ recombination scenarios. In a later analysis, each TCR beta chain was defined by its CDR3 amino acid sequence together with its V-gene family, and reads lacking a unique V-gene family were excluded. In a later analysis, fewer than 650 highly shared, low-generation-probability nucleotide sequences were removed to address suspected cross-contamination and a sequencing artifact. In a later analysis, a clonal expansion index was calculated for each public chain from normalized within-repertoire ranks of inferred template counts. A later analysis computed generation probabilities with a VDJ recombination model fitted to out-of-frame rearrangements, and checked the results against IGoR. In a later analysis, hypergeometric tests were used to score TCR-TCR, TCR-HLA and TCR-CMV co-occurrence, with a repertoire-size bias correction applied to TCR pairs. To estimate false discovery rates, a later analysis permuted the HLA or CMV assignments 20 times. In a later analysis, co-occurring TCRs were grouped with DBSCAN, and TCRdist sequence similarity was added when clustering was performed within HLA-allele-positive subsets. Repertoires with fewer than 30,000 or more than 120,000 public chains were left out of co-occurrence clustering, as were about 5 repertoires with anomalous nucleotide sharing. TCRdb retrieved this table from immuneACCESS and kept in-frame rearrangements only. Not all clones are present; in checked studies, unresolved V genes account for under half, and no reason is known for the remainder. That table is the source of V, J and clone size, and D and trimming were worked out from the DNA. The sample records about 89,000 clones, approximately 77% of which are singletons. The top ten clonotypes cover roughly 3.6% of the sample.

The sequenced sample was PBMCs. This sequence originates from a man between 25 and 39 years old in good health and CMV-seronegative. This sequence uses TRBV19 and TRBJ1-1; the D gene is unclear. CDR3 protein: CASSMRRMGTEAFF. The sequenced DNA: TGTGCCAGTAGTATGAGGAGGATGGGCACTGAAGCTTTCTTT.